This record looks at one T cell receptor (beta chain) sequence and its context. The specificity of this receptor is unknown. No much larger clone exists at a distance of one base, and base qualities are not known. Trimmed from V: 1 base; trimmed from J: 9 bases; junction bases lacking a gene match: 13. Reading the germline V gene (reference sequence) gives CDR1 GTSNPN and CDR2 SVGIG. The CDR3 goes from the cysteine to the phenylalanine over 16 residues. The CDR3 DNA has 48 bases and is translated from base 1. The time point label of this sample denotes: baseline before first vaccination. Vaccinee samples were obtained from the UK trials COV001 and COV002, which included a single-blind randomized controlled phase 2/3 trial of AZD1222 (ChAdOx1 nCoV-19) in healthy adults. For TCRbeta chain sequencing, PBMC samples were collected from trial participants at day 0 and at day 28 after the second dose. The CDR3 regions of human TCRbeta chains were subjected to immunosequencing. The paper's data handling went like this. Repertoire TCRs were matched against a reference library of SARS-CoV-2-specific TCRs generated with the MIRA antigen-specificity platform. Breadth meant the fraction of unique TCRs that were SARS-CoV-2-associated, whereas depth meant the fraction of total T cells that were SARS-CoV-2-associated. Each spike-specific TCR was assigned to its reactive spike region and to a CD4 or CD8 class using the MIRA data. Log10-transformed breadth and depth values were compared by one-way ANOVA with Sidak's multiple comparisons tests. The source is immuneACCESS, and TCRdb retained only in-frame sequences with V and J called. Part of the clones is not carried over; for the studies checked, unresolved V genes explain less than half of this, and the remainder is unexplained. The DNA was the basis for D and trimming; V, J and clone size are from that table. The sample table holds approximately 65,000 clones, of which over 60% were seen once. The ten largest clonotypes hold about 12% of the sample.

These data come from a study of T cell responses to AZD1222 COVID-19 vaccine (TCRdb year 2021). For the wider study: AZD1222 recipients with second doses at about 4 weeks or about 12 weeks were pooled, because spike-specific TCR depth and breadth did not differ between schedules. Trial participants were enrolled into age subgroups of 18-55, 56-69 and 70-plus years, which contained approximately 150, 28 and 58 TCR-sequenced participants, respectively. A total of more than 230 trial participants underwent TCR sequencing, of whom approximately 200 had received two doses of AZD1222 and about 25 had received two doses of the MenACWY control vaccine. Findings and caveats that apply to the study as a whole: Conclusions about previously exposed vaccinees are limited because only a handful of AZD1222 recipients were SARS-CoV-2 seropositive at baseline. The vaccine-associated CD4 TCRs covered the entire spike protein, and the dominant responses fell in regions 160-218 and 743-854. Because no samples from the day 14 peak response were available, repertoires could be characterized only after the peak T cell response. Nearly half of unique spike-specific TCRs reportedly recognized epitopes outside regions mutated in the B.1.351 and B.1.1.7 variants. The 56-69-year group was small, and its depth increase did not reach significance, likely because of low power. Most participants were white British and females outnumbered males, and the authors suggested that clonal diversity may have been underestimated. Spike-specific TCR breadth and depth rose significantly after two AZD1222 doses compared with day 0 and with MenACWY recipients.

The sequence joins TRBV30 to TRBJ2-3; TRBD2 matches 10 bases in the middle. The clonotype comes from an adult in good health. The starting material was peripheral blood, obtained on day 0 of AZD1222 vaccination. The CDR3 reads CAWSEGSGGASRTQYF. The nucleotide sequence is TGTGCCTGGAGTGAGGGCAGCGGGGGGGCATCTCGGACGCAGTATTTT. Reference TRBV30 and TRBJ2-3 proteins supply the regions before and after the CDR3; the full variable domain is: SQTIHQWPATLVQPVGSPLSLECTVEGTSNPNLYWYRQAAGRGLQLLFYSVGIGQISSEVPQNLSASRPQDRQFILSSKKLLLSDSGFYLCAWSEGSGGASRTQYFGPGTRLTVL.